The rows below give T cell receptor beta chains drawn from one sample of a study of cytomegalovirus exposure and HLA in healthy donors. The table came from immunoSEQ multiplex PCR; TCRdb's copy has only in-frame clones and leaves some out. The sample lists around 67,000 clones, roughly 68% occurring once. Sequenced sample: PBMCs. The source of these receptors is a woman in her 50s in good health and CMV-seronegative. CDR3s include the opening cysteine and the closing phenylalanine or tryptophan. The order of the fields is V gene, D gene, J gene, CDR3 protein. The D gene is left open where the match is weak.

v_call: TRBV19
d_call: TRBD1
j_call: TRBJ2-2
cdr3_aa: CASSSPRQGGTGELFF

v_call: TRBV27
d_call: TRBD2
j_call: TRBJ2-3
cdr3_aa: CASSRGLAGVVGTDTQYF

v_call: TRBV5-1
d_call: NA
j_call: TRBJ2-7
cdr3_aa: CASSFAGFGEQYF

v_call: TRBV4-1
d_call: TRBD1
j_call: TRBJ2-1
cdr3_aa: CASSQEQGAYNEQFF

v_call: TRBV5-4
d_call: TRBD1
j_call: TRBJ1-2
cdr3_aa: CASSSPGQGYGYTF

v_call: TRBV7-2
d_call: NA
j_call: TRBJ2-7
cdr3_aa: CASSLALAAYEQYF

v_call: TRBV15
d_call: NA
j_call: TRBJ1-4
cdr3_aa: CATSRGGSEKLFF

v_call: TRBV5-1
d_call: TRBD1
j_call: TRBJ1-2
cdr3_aa: CASSLYRGLNNYGYTF

v_call: TRBV5-5
d_call: TRBD2
j_call: TRBJ2-7
cdr3_aa: CASSAGRGTSAYEQYF

v_call: TRBV4-3
d_call: NA
j_call: TRBJ1-4
cdr3_aa: CASSQDEAYAEKLFF

v_call: TRBV7-2
d_call: TRBD1
j_call: TRBJ2-7
cdr3_aa: CASSRTGNGEQYF

v_call: TRBV12-5
d_call: TRBD1
j_call: TRBJ2-2
cdr3_aa: CASGLGPGQGTGELFF

v_call: TRBV5-4
d_call: TRBD1
j_call: TRBJ1-1
cdr3_aa: CASSLPGGADTEAFF